Shown below are 25 T cell receptor beta chains from a single sample sequenced in a study of T cells in Graves' hyperthyroidism and ophthalmopathy. Regions amplified from RNA transcripts were the TCR beta CDR3 regions. Using the HTBI primer set, a first-round RT-PCR was run on the TCR CDR3. TCRdb re-derived calls from the multiplex PCR reads in MiXCR, one entry per CDR3 protein. Of approximately 740,000 distinct CDR3 sequences in the sample, 11% to 15% are singletons; the top ten hold roughly 10%. The sequencing input was blood. The origin of the receptors is a woman under 30 with Graves' hyperthyroidism.

This clonotype was picked up many times. The chain is built from TRBV28 and TRBJ2-7, with 10 bases identical to TRBD1. The CDR3 totals 17 residues. Germline CDR1 and CDR2: MDHEN and SYDVKM. The trim removed 5 bases at V and 2 bases at J, leaving 12 bases unmatched. CDR3: CASSVALGTGAPYEQYF. In DNA, the CDR3 is TGTGCCAGCAGTGTGGCGTTGGGGACAGGGGCGCCCTACGAGCAGTACTTC.

This clonotype was observed at least ten times. This rearrangement joins TRBV12-3 or TRBV12-4 to TRBJ1-2, with D perhaps TRBD1 (6 bases). V lost 3 bases and J 2 bases, leaving 10 bases between the germline ends. The length of the CDR3 is 14 residues. CDR3 protein: CASSFRGRNYGYTF. Here the CDR3 DNA reads TGTGCCAGCAGTTTTCGGGGGCGAAACTATGGCTACACCTTC.

This clonotype was seen many times. The chain couples TRBV4-2 to TRBJ2-3, with D possibly matching TRBD2 (6 bases). Trimming took 0 bases from V and 0 from J, leaving 10 bases between them. CDR1 is LGHNA and CDR2 is YNFKEQ in the germline V gene. The CDR3 runs to 16 residues. The CDR3 loop reads CASSQELAGSTDTQYF. The CDR3, as DNA: TGTGCCAGCAGCCAAGAACTGGCGGGAAGCACAGATACGCAGTATTTT.

This clonotype was picked up many times. CDR3 DNA sequence: TGTGCCAGCTTCCCGACGGACAGGCAAGAGACCCAGTACTTC. Translated: CASFPTDRQETQYF. The J gene is TRBJ2-5, the V gene TRBV28; TRBD1 matches at 7 bases. Unmatched junction bases numbered 8, after V lost 8 bases and J lost 2 bases. Germline CDR1 and CDR2: MDHEN and SYDVKM. The CDR3 is 14 amino acids. Full variable domain (outside the CDR3, taken from reference TRBV28 and TRBJ2-5): DVKVTQSSRYLVKRTGEKVFLECVQDMDHENMFWYRQDPGLGLRLIYFSYDVKMKEKGDIPEGYSVSREKKERFSLILESASTNQTSMYLCASFPTDRQETQYFGPGTRLLVL.

This clonotype was picked up a small number of times. The chain links TRBV27 to TRBJ2-3; tentative D call: TRBD1 (6 bases). Germline CDR1 reads MNHEY; CDR2 reads SMNVEV (reference sequence). The CDR3 is 14 amino acids. V lost 5 bases and J 6 bases, leaving 15 bases between the germline ends. CDR3 nucleotides: TGTGCCAGCAGTCTAAACAGGGAACGGGATACGCAGTATTTT. As protein: CASSLNRERDTQYF.

Many counts were recorded for this clonotype. The V call is TRBV7-8, the J call TRBJ2-3; 8 nucleotides agree with TRBD1. Germline V gives CDR1 SGHVS, CDR2 FQNEAQ. This CDR3 region has 15 residues. The V segment lost 6 bases and the J segment 6 bases; nucleotides outside the gene matches: 11. CDR3 DNA: TGTGCCAGCAGACTCGAGGACAGGGTTGCGGATACGCAGTATTTT. Protein product: CASRLEDRVADTQYF.

This clonotype appeared many times. This chain links TRBV2 with TRBJ1-5, with a weak D call TRBD1 (5 bases). With 2 bases removed from V and 9 bases from J, the gap between germline ends came to 14 bases. Germline CDR1 SNHLY, CDR2 FYNNEI. The CDR3 extends over 14 amino acids. CDR3 protein: CASSERQGSWPQHF. The DNA for the CDR3 is TGTGCCAGCAGTGAAAGGCAGGGATCATGGCCCCAGCATTTT.

This clonotype has ten or more counts. The CDR3 region is CSVEGREASSYNEQFF. The CDR3, as DNA: TGCAGCGTTGAGGGGCGGGAGGCTAGCTCCTACAATGAGCAGTTCTTC. The rearrangement uses TRBV29-1 and TRBJ2-1; 8 positions match TRBD2. The V gene's germline CDR1 is SQVTM and CDR2 ANQGSEA. Germline trimming cut 3 bases from V and 0 bases from J; bases unmatched to any gene: 7. This CDR3 spans 16 amino acids.

The chain uses TRBV9 and TRBJ1-1, with D maybe TRBD1 (6 bases). The germline V and J ends were trimmed by 3 bases and 4 bases, with 13 bases remaining between them. The CDR3 spans 14 residues. CDR1 is SGDLS, CDR2 YYNGEE, per germline. CDR3: CASSGSRGFTEAFF. Here the CDR3 DNA reads TGTGCCAGCAGCGGAAGCAGGGGATTCACTGAAGCTTTCTTT.

This clonotype was recorded at least ten times. This chain uses TRBV6-1 with TRBJ1-3; D unclear. Trimming shortened V by 8 bases and J by 2 bases, and 13 bases separated the two germline ends. This CDR3 has 14 amino acids. Germline-derived CDR1 and CDR2 are MNHNS and SASEGT. CDR3 amino acids: CASLTVTAGNTIYF. Here the CDR3 DNA reads TGTGCCAGCTTGACCGTAACAGCTGGAAACACCATATATTTT.

This chain connects TRBV15 to TRBJ2-7, with a tentative D call TRBD2 (6 bases). CDR3 length: 18 amino acids. The germline V and J ends were trimmed by 0 bases and 0 bases, with 18 bases remaining between them. Per the germline V gene, CDR1 is LNHNV and CDR2 is YYDKDF (reference sequence). The CDR3 nucleotides are TGTGCCACCAGCAGAGATTCTCCCATCCGGAGGGGCTCCTACGAGCAGTACTTC. It encodes CATSRDSPIRRGSYEQYF.

This clonotype was seen a single time. J is TRBJ2-1 and V is TRBV9; a possible D gene is TRBD1 (6 bases). V lost 0 bases, J lost 4 bases, and 17 bases lay in between. The CDR3 is 17 residues long. Germline-derived CDR1 and CDR2 are SGDLS and YYNGEE. This chain's CDR3 is CASSVGRGLAKYNEQFF. The CDR3 DNA follows: TGTGCCAGCAGCGTAGGAAGGGGGTTAGCGAAATACAATGAGCAGTTCTTC.

This clonotype was seen ten or more times. V usage is TRBV10-1 and J usage is TRBJ2-7; D is uncertain. The CDR3 sequence is 13 residues long. V was pared by 6 bases and J by 3 bases, with 12 bases between. Germline V gene sequence: CDR1 WNHNN, CDR2 SYGVQD (reference sequence). The CDR3 loop reads CASRTSMGYEQYF. CDR3 nucleotide sequence: TGCGCCAGCAGGACGAGTATGGGCTACGAGCAGTACTTC.

The chain links TRBV15 to TRBJ2-1; D gene unclear. The CDR3 has 13 residues. The germline V gene has CDR1 LNHNV and CDR2 YYDKDF (reference sequence). Trimming shortened V by 0 bases and J by 8 bases, and 8 bases separated the two germline ends. The CDR3 bases are TGTGCCACCAGCAGAGATGAAGTCCATGAGCAGTTCTTC. This gives the protein CATSRDEVHEQFF.

This chain uses TRBV12-3 or TRBV12-4 with TRBJ2-2, with D tentatively TRBD1 or TRBD2 (5 bases each). This CDR3 spans 13 amino acids. The ends were cut back, 3 bases at V and 8 bases at J, with 10 bases in the middle. The CDR3 DNA reads as TGTGCCAGCAGTTTCTGGGGGAGTGGGGAGCTGTTTTTT. Protein sequence: CASSFWGSGELFF.

In its sample, this clonotype was seen a few times. CDR3 amino acids: CASSVNPRGTKNIQYF. The CDR3 nucleotides read TGTGCCAGCAGCGTAAACCCGAGGGGTACCAAAAACATTCAGTACTTC. The J gene is TRBJ2-4, the V gene TRBV9; D may match TRBD1 or TRBD2 (5 bases each). Trimming removed 1 base from V and 2 bases from J, with 13 bases in between. CDR1 is SGDLS, CDR2 YYNGEE, per germline. The CDR3 extends over 16 amino acids.

In this sample, this clonotype turned up a few times. The chain couples TRBV7-9 to TRBJ2-5, with 10 nucleotides matching TRBD2. Germline V CDR1 and CDR2: SEHNR, FQNEAQ (reference sequence). With 1 base clipped from V and 5 bases from J, the junction kept 10 bases outside the gene matches. The CDR3 covers 17 residues. CDR3 in DNA: TGTGCCAGCAGCTTAGGACTAGCGGGCATACCTGGGGAGACCCAGTACTTC. It codes for CASSLGLAGIPGETQYF. The variable domain in full, completed from reference TRBV7-9 and TRBJ2-5, reads DTGVSQNPRHKITKRGQNVTFRCDPISEHNRLYWYRQTLGQGPEFLTYFQNEAQLEKSRLLSDRFSAERPKGSFSTLEIQRTEQGDSAMYLCASSLGLAGIPGETQYFGPGTRLLVL.

This chain connects TRBV13 to TRBJ2-7, with D perhaps being TRBD1 or TRBD2 (6 bases each). This CDR3 comprises 16 residues. V lost 7 bases and J 3 bases, leaving 22 bases between the germline ends. CDR1 is PRHDT and CDR2 is FYEKMQ in the germline V gene (reference sequence). CDR3 region: CASKPSDGGPIYEQYF. CDR3 nucleotides: TGTGCCAGCAAACCCTCTGACGGGGGCCCGATCTACGAGCAGTACTTC.

This clonotype was found many times. J is TRBJ1-1 and V is TRBV27; D is possibly TRBD1 (5 bases). Per germline, CDR1 MNHEY and CDR2 SMNVEV (reference sequence). The CDR3 consists of 14 residues. The V end lost 6 bases, the J end lost 0 bases, and 11 bases lay between the germline ends. In DNA, the CDR3 is TGTGCCAGCAGCCCAGGGTCCGTGAACACTGAAGCTTTCTTT. Protein product: CASSPGSVNTEAFF.

This clonotype was counted many times. This chain connects TRBV7-9 to TRBJ2-1; 10 bases fit TRBD2. V was pared by 4 bases and J by 7 bases, with 10 bases of the junction left unmatched. The CDR3 length is 16 residues. Looked up from germline, CDR1 is SEHNR and CDR2 is FQNEAQ (reference sequence). The CDR3, as DNA: TGTGCCAGCAGCTCCTCTAGCGGGAGAAGGGGGAATGAGCAGTTCTTC. Its protein is CASSSSSGRRGNEQFF. Looking up the rest from reference TRBV7-9 and TRBJ2-1 gives the full variable domain: DTGVSQNPRHKITKRGQNVTFRCDPISEHNRLYWYRQTLGQGPEFLTYFQNEAQLEKSRLLSDRFSAERPKGSFSTLEIQRTEQGDSAMYLCASSSSSGRRGNEQFFGPGTRLTVL.

In this sample, this clonotype turned up many times. V is TRBV28 and J is TRBJ2-7; tentatively, D is TRBD1 (6 bases). Germline lookup yields CDR1 MDHEN and CDR2 SYDVKM. The CDR3 extends over 13 amino acids. The V end was cut by 5 bases, the J end by 2 bases, with 10 bases between. The CDR3 reads CASSPGQTYEQYF. Written as DNA, the CDR3 is TGTGCCAGCAGTCCTGGACAGACCTACGAGCAGTACTTC.

The chain carries TRBV28 and TRBJ2-5, with 11 positions matching TRBD1. J gave up 3 bases and V 6 bases, and 12 bases lay outside the gene matches. The germline V gene encodes CDR1 MDHEN and CDR2 SYDVKM. The CDR3 has 17 residues. The CDR3 is CASSQYRGTGGEETQYF. For the CDR3, the DNA is TGTGCCAGCAGCCAGTACCGGGGGACAGGGGGGGAAGAGACCCAGTACTTC.

This clonotype showed up just a few times. V is TRBV19 and J is TRBJ2-5; TRBD1 is a possible D gene (5 bases). Trimming removed 4 bases from V and 3 bases from J, with 9 bases in between. The germline V gene has CDR1 LNHDA and CDR2 SQIVND (reference sequence). This CDR3 has 13 residues. CDR3 loop: CASSRGREETQYF. The CDR3, as DNA: TGTGCCAGTAGTAGAGGCAGGGAAGAGACCCAGTACTTC.

This clonotype has more than one count but fewer than ten. V is TRBV9 and J is TRBJ1-3; no definite D call. This CDR3 is built from 15 residues. Trimming stripped 4 bases from V and 4 bases from J, with 15 bases between. Germline V gene sequence: CDR1 SGDLS, CDR2 YYNGEE. CDR3 residues: CASSRLSSVGNTIYF. CDR3 bases: TGTGCCAGCAGCCGACTCAGTTCTGTAGGAAACACCATATATTTT.

This clonotype showed up many times. The J gene is TRBJ1-1, the V gene TRBV4-1; possible D gene TRBD1, 6 bases. Germline V gene lookup returns CDR1 MGHRA and CDR2 YSYEKL. V shed 4 bases and J shed 0 bases, with 15 bases lying between them. This CDR3 contains 16 residues. This CDR3 reads CASSRSSGAMNTEAFF. The CDR3 DNA is TGCGCCAGCAGCCGTAGTTCGGGGGCGATGAACACTGAAGCTTTCTTT.